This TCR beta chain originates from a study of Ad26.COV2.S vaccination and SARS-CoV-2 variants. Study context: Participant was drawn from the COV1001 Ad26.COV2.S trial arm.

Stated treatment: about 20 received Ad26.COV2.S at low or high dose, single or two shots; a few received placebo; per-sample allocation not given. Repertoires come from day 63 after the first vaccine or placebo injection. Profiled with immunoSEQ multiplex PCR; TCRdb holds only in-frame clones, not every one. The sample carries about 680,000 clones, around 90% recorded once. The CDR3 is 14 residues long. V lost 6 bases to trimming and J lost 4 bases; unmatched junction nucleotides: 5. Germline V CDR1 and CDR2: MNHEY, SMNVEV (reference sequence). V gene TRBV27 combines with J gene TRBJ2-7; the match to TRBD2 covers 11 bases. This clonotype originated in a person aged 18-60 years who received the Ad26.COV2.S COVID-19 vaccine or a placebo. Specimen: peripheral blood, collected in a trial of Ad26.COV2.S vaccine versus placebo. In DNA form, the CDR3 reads TGTGCCAGCAGGGGTAGCGGGAGGGCTTACGAGCAGTACTTC. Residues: CASRGSGRAYEQYF.